This T cell receptor (beta chain) was identified during a study of blood T cell repertoires in COVID-19. The CDR3 sequence is 15 residues long. The trim removed 1 base at V and 7 bases at J, leaving 6 bases unmatched. From germline, CDR1 is SGHRS and CDR2 YFSETQ. Repertoires were generated with immunoSEQ multiplex PCR, while TCRdb's copy carries only in-frame clones and drops some. The sample yields approximately 89,000 clones, approximately 84% seen once. What was sequenced was peripheral blood. The sequence derives from a man aged 70 or older with COVID-19, enrolled during active disease. This sequence joins TRBV5-1 and TRBJ1-4; 8 nucleotides agree with TRBD1. CDR3 region: CASSLSATGAEKLFF. CDR3 DNA: TGCGCCAGCAGCTTGTCAGCGACAGGGGCTGAAAAACTGTTTTTT.